The 5 T cell receptor beta chains presented below share a single source sample, sequenced in a study of monozygotic twins with inflammatory bowel disease. TCRdb re-called the 5' RACE reads; one entry per CDR3 protein, DNA not given. The repertoire shows under 350,000 distinct CDR3 sequences; the top ten hold over 5%. The sample consisted of blood. These receptor sequences come from a human donor with ulcerative colitis or Crohn's disease, or a healthy co-twin of an affected twin (not recorded which).

This CDR3 is CASSLSWEVGAQGLETQYF. The V call is TRBV27, the J call TRBJ2-5; the D gene TCRdb calls, TRBD1, cannot be checked with no DNA. The CDR3 totals 19 residues. Germline CDR1 MNHEY, CDR2 SMNVEV (reference sequence).

The chain couples TRBV4-3 to TRBJ1-1; TCRdb lists TRBD1, though no DNA is available to test this call. Looked up from germline, CDR1 is LGHNA and CDR2 is YSLEER. This CDR3 comprises 14 residues. This CDR3 reads CASSLEEGGTEAFF.

The chain employs TRBV20-1 and TRBJ2-7; TCRdb reports TRBD1, a call that lacks DNA to check it against. The CDR3 has 15 amino acids. CDR1 DFQATT and CDR2 SNEGSKA come from the germline V gene (reference sequence). The CDR3 sequence is CSARNPSGRSYEQYF.

The chain employs TRBV11-1 and TRBJ1-1; checking the TCRdb D call of TRBD1 is not possible without DNA. The CDR3 covers 14 residues. CDR1 SGHAT and CDR2 FQDESV come from the germline V gene (reference sequence). Here the CDR3 reads CAGLLAPQDTEAFF.

This chain joins TRBV7-2 and TRBJ1-6; absent DNA, TCRdb's TRBD1 call cannot be checked. CDR1 and CDR2 from the germline V gene are SGHTA and FQGNSA. This CDR3 comprises 16 residues. The CDR3 sequence is CASRNRPSSYNSPLLF.